A single sample is the source of the 14 T cell receptor beta chains below, sequenced in a study of OX40 agonist ivuxolimab in advanced cancers. Measured with immunoSEQ multiplex PCR; TCRdb has only the in-frame clones, and not every one. The repertoire includes 25,000 to 35,000 clones, 80% to 85% of them detected once, and roughly 19% sits in the top ten. This specimen consisted of CD4+ or CD8+ T cells sorted from blood, obtained in a trial of the OX40 agonist ivuxolimab. The receptors originated from an adult with an advanced solid tumor such as melanoma, head and neck, liver or kidney cancer.

V gene TRBV28 combines with J gene TRBJ1-5; maybe TRBD1 (6 bases). Germline values: CDR1 MDHEN, CDR2 SYDVKM. V dropped 2 bases and J dropped 7 bases, with 18 bases sitting between them. CDR3 size: 16 residues. The CDR3 nucleotides are TGTGCCAGCAGTTTACCCCGTTCAGATGGGGGCCAGCCCCAGCATTTT. Translating it yields CASSLPRSDGGQPQHF.

V gene TRBV6-5 combines with J gene TRBJ1-5; D is unresolved. V dropped 5 bases and J dropped 0 bases, with 11 bases sitting between them. CDR3 length: 15 residues. The germline gives CDR1 MNHEY, CDR2 SVGAGI. CDR3 sequence (DNA): TGTGCCAGCAGTGTCATACAAATTAGCAATCAGCCCCAGCATTTT. It is translated as CASSVIQISNQPQHF.

This sequence joins TRBV27 and TRBJ1-6, with D perhaps TRBD1 (6 bases). The CDR3 length is 14 residues. Trimming removed 1 base at V and 10 bases at J, with 11 bases between. Germline V lookup: CDR1 MNHEY, CDR2 SMNVEV (reference sequence). For the CDR3, the DNA is TGTGCCAGCAGTTTATGGAACAGGGAGTCACCCCTCCACTTT. This codes for CASSLWNRESPLHF.

The chain uses TRBV7-9 and TRBJ2-7; 9 bases align to TRBD1. V shed 5 bases, J shed 3 bases, and the junction held 11 bases outside the gene matches. The CDR3 covers 16 residues. The germline CDR1 and CDR2 sequences are SEHNR and FQNEAQ (reference sequence). CDR3 coding DNA: TGTGCCAGCAGCGGCCCGGGACAGGGTAGTCACTACGAGCAGTACTTC. Amino acid sequence: CASSGPGQGSHYEQYF.

This clone was counted a few times. V usage is TRBV10-3 and J usage is TRBJ2-7; no definite D call. The germline V gene encodes CDR1 ENHRY and CDR2 SYGVKD. V was cut by 0 bases and J by 3 bases, with 6 bases left in between. The length of the CDR3 is 13 residues. The CDR3 reads CAISESPDYEQYF. CDR3 nucleotides: TGTGCCATCAGTGAGTCCCCCGACTACGAGCAGTACTTC.

CDR3 loop: CASGTSGDRETQYF. CDR3 nucleotide sequence: TGTGCCAGCGGGACTAGCGGGGACCGGGAGACCCAGTACTTC. This chain joins TRBV13 and TRBJ2-5; TRBD2 matches 13 bases. J gave up 5 bases and V 8 bases, and 5 bases lay outside the gene matches. The CDR3 consists of 14 residues. Germline CDR1 is PRHDT and CDR2 is FYEKMQ (reference sequence).

The genes are TRBV7-6 and TRBJ2-5; tentatively, D is TRBD1 or TRBD2 (6 bases each). In germline, CDR1 is SGHVS, CDR2 FNYEAQ. V lost 2 bases and J lost 7, with 17 bases in between. The CDR3 has 15 residues. In DNA, the CDR3 is TGTGCCAGCAGCTTATTACCGGGGGCCACCGGGACCCAGTACTTC. Encoded protein: CASSLLPGATGTQYF.

A few counts support this clone. V is TRBV7-8 and J is TRBJ2-3; no firm D call. V shed 3 bases and J shed 0 bases, with 16 bases lying between them. This CDR3 contains 17 residues. Germline assignment: CDR1 SGHVS and CDR2 FQNEAQ. In DNA form, the CDR3 reads TGTGCCAGCAGCTTGCTTCCTCAGGTTTCTAGCACAGATACGCAGTATTTT. This translates into CASSLLPQVSSTDTQYF.

The chain uses TRBV14 and TRBJ1-1; possible D gene TRBD1, 5 bases. This CDR3 is built from 14 residues. The germline gives CDR1 SGHDN, CDR2 FVKESK. Deletions cut 4 bases from V and 4 bases from J, with 13 bases between. CDR3 nucleotide sequence: TGTGCCAGCAGCCCCGTCGGGGGGGTCACTGAAGCTTTCTTT. Amino acid sequence: CASSPVGGVTEAFF. Drawing the rest from reference TRBV14 and TRBJ1-1, the complete variable domain is EAGVTQFPSHSVIEKGQTVTLRCDPISGHDNLYWYRRVMGKEIKFLLHFVKESKQDESGMPNNRFLAERTGGTYSTLKVQPAELEDSGVYFCASSPVGGVTEAFFGQGTRLTVV.

The rearrangement links TRBV19 to TRBJ1-2; TRBD1 might be the D (5 bases). Per the germline V gene, CDR1 is LNHDA and CDR2 is SQIVND (reference sequence). With 10 bases removed from V and 8 bases from J, the gap between germline ends came to 17 bases. The CDR3 consists of 12 residues. CDR3 DNA: TGTGCCACCAATGGGGGGTTAGGAGGCTACACCTTC. It specifies CATNGGLGGYTF.

The chain employs TRBV12-5 and TRBJ2-7, with TRBD2 as a possible D gene (5 bases). V lost 2 bases and J lost 0, with 14 bases in between. Germline loops: CDR1 LGHNT, CDR2 FRNRAP. The CDR3 covers 16 residues. The CDR3: CASGLPAGKSSYEQYF. CDR3 in DNA: TGTGCTAGTGGTTTGCCTGCCGGGAAAAGCTCCTACGAGCAGTACTTC.

CDR3 protein: CASSARQGRDEKLFF. The CDR3 coding sequence is TGTGCCAGCAGCGCCCGACAGGGGAGGGATGAAAAACTGTTTTTT. The V and J genes are TRBV5-4 and TRBJ1-4, with TRBD1 identical over 8 bases. Germline loops: CDR1 SGHNT, CDR2 YYREEE (reference sequence). V was pared by 4 bases and J by 6 bases, with 8 bases of the junction left unmatched. This CDR3 spans 15 amino acids.

The genes are TRBV12-5 and TRBJ2-1; 7 nucleotides agree with TRBD1. CDR3 size: 15 residues. CDR1 and CDR2 from the germline V gene are LGHNT and FRNRAP. The trim removed 5 bases at V and 0 bases at J, leaving 4 bases unmatched. The chain's CDR3 is CASGPGTASYNEQFF. CDR3 nucleotide sequence: TGTGCTAGTGGTCCTGGGACAGCCTCCTACAATGAGCAGTTCTTC.

This clone has more than one count but fewer than ten. V gene TRBV13 combines with J gene TRBJ1-1, with D tentatively TRBD1 (6 bases). The CDR3 is made up of 12 amino acids. Trimming took off 6 bases at V and 1 base at J, with 6 bases between the two ends. Germline V CDR1 and CDR2: PRHDT, FYEKMQ (reference sequence). CDR3 sequence: CASRTGNTEAFF. For the CDR3, the DNA is TGTGCCAGCAGGACAGGGAACACTGAAGCTTTCTTT.